The 28 T cell receptor beta chains in this list originate from one sample, sequenced in a study of blood T cells in healthy people across ages. Through a sample-barcoded 5' primer and a J-beta primer mix, a second PCR was run for roughly 6 to 12 cycles. TCRdb ran MiXCR on the 5' RACE reads and lists one entry per CDR3 protein. The data show around 1,600,000 distinct CDR3 sequences, about 42% seen once. The sample comprised blood. The receptors shown here come from a woman younger than 35 in good health.

The chain carries TRBV7-2 and TRBJ2-4, with TRBD1 matching over 12 bases. The CDR3 is made up of 15 amino acids. Germline values: CDR1 SGHTA, CDR2 FQGNSA. Unmatched junction bases numbered 4, after V lost 6 bases and J lost 4 bases. The CDR3 reads CASRGQGAAKNIQYF. CDR3 DNA sequence: TGTGCCAGCAGGGGACAGGGGGCGGCGAAAAACATTCAGTACTTC.

This clonotype was seen more than once but under ten times. V and J are TRBV12-3 or TRBV12-4 and TRBJ2-1; D is ambiguous. The CDR3 totals 15 residues. Trimming pared 1 base from V and 9 bases from J, leaving 16 bases between. The DNA of the CDR3 is TGTGCCAGCAGTTTAGAGGCCCCTCTCTATCGTGAGCAGTTCTTC. It encodes CASSLEAPLYREQFF.

This clonotype was observed a few times. This chain uses TRBV29-1 with TRBJ2-3; TRBD1 matches 7 bases. The CDR3 length is 14 residues. CDR1 and CDR2 (germline): SQVTM, ANQGSEA. The V gene end was trimmed by 6 bases and the J gene end by 4 bases; junction bases not matched to a gene: 10. The CDR3 loop is CSVVGTASADTQYF. The CDR3 DNA reads TGCAGCGTGGTAGGGACAGCATCTGCAGATACGCAGTATTTT.

The genes are TRBV6-4 and TRBJ1-2, with 9 bases matching TRBD1. The ends lost 6 bases at V and 6 bases at J; junction bases unmatched: 5. CDR3 length equals 13 residues. Germline V gives CDR1 MRHNA, CDR2 SNTAGT. The CDR3 is CASRGQGVDGYTF. As DNA, the CDR3 is TGTGCCAGCAGGGGACAGGGCGTCGATGGCTACACCTTC.

The chain is built from TRBV7-3 and TRBJ2-1; 8 positions agree with TRBD2. Germline V gene lookup returns CDR1 SGHTA and CDR2 FQGTGA. This CDR3 is 17 amino acids long. V lost 4 bases, J lost 2 bases, and 10 bases stayed unmatched. CDR3 sequence reads: CASSYPVAGLTYNEQFF. CDR3 sequence (DNA): TGTGCCAGCAGCTATCCAGTAGCGGGGCTAACCTACAATGAGCAGTTCTTC.

The chain is built from TRBV5-1 and TRBJ2-1; TRBD1 aligns across 9 bases. V was clipped by 4 bases and J by 5 bases; unmatched bases: 10. Germline-derived CDR1 and CDR2 are SGHRS and YFSETQ. The CDR3 runs to 16 residues. The CDR3 loop reads CASSSGDREKDNEQFF. The CDR3 nucleotides are TGCGCCAGCAGCAGCGGGGACAGGGAAAAAGACAATGAGCAGTTCTTC.

This clonotype showed up just a few times. J is TRBJ2-1 and V is TRBV2, with 10 bases lining up with TRBD1. This CDR3 has 15 amino acids. The V gene end was trimmed by 7 bases and the J gene end by 1 base; junction bases not matched to a gene: 4. Germline CDR1 reads SNHLY; CDR2 reads FYNNEI. This CDR3 is CASKGDRGSYNEQFF. In nucleotides, the CDR3 is TGTGCCAGCAAAGGGGACAGGGGATCCTACAATGAGCAGTTCTTC.

The chain employs TRBV2 and TRBJ2-7; 11 bases are a match to TRBD2. The CDR3 length is 16 residues. Per germline, CDR1 SNHLY and CDR2 FYNNEI. Trimming took 1 base from V and 4 from J; bases not matched to a gene: 6. CDR3 nucleotides: TGTGCCAGCAGTGAAGGGATTAGCGGGAGGGCTTACGAGCAGTACTTC. Translation gives CASSEGISGRAYEQYF.

In its sample, this clonotype was seen a few times. The chain couples TRBV7-9 to TRBJ2-7, with D perhaps matching TRBD1 (5 bases). Germline V gives CDR1 SEHNR, CDR2 FQNEAQ (reference sequence). The V gene lost 5 bases and the J gene lost 2 bases, with 19 bases spanning the gap. CDR3 length equals 16 residues. The CDR3 bases are TGTGCCAGCAGCCCCTTGACGGCAGGGTCAACCTACGAGCAGTACTTC. This codes for CASSPLTAGSTYEQYF.

The chain employs TRBV6-5 and TRBJ2-2, with 7 bases that match TRBD2. After removal of 9 bases from V and 0 bases from J, the junction contained 4 bases not matched to a gene. The CDR3 sequence is 14 residues long. Per the germline V gene, CDR1 is MNHEY and CDR2 is SVGAGI. The CDR3 is CASRLASNTGELFF. The CDR3 nucleotides are TGTGCCAGTAGACTAGCATCGAACACCGGGGAGCTGTTTTTT.

The chain couples TRBV29-1 to TRBJ1-1; D is possibly TRBD1 (5 bases). V was shortened by 3 bases and J by 0 bases, with 11 bases between the two germline ends. The CDR3 covers 14 residues. CDR1 is SQVTM and CDR2 is ANQGSEA in the germline V gene. CDR3 in amino acids: CSVEGVLMNTEAFF. The CDR3 nucleotides are TGCAGCGTTGAGGGGGTCCTAATGAACACTGAAGCTTTCTTT.

The gene calls are TRBV6-1 and TRBJ2-5; TRBD2 might be the D (6 bases). This CDR3 comprises 13 residues. Germline values: CDR1 MNHNS, CDR2 SASEGT. Deletions cut 6 bases from V and 1 base from J, with 9 bases between. The CDR3 reads CASRAGSQETQYF. CDR3 bases: TGTGCCAGCAGGGCCGGGAGCCAAGAGACCCAGTACTTC.

This clonotype came up a few times. V and J are TRBV7-2 and TRBJ2-3; 8 bases align to TRBD2. This CDR3 is 15 amino acids long. The ends lost 5 bases at V and 2 bases at J; junction bases unmatched: 6. The germline gives CDR1 SGHTA, CDR2 FQGNSA. Here the CDR3 DNA reads TGTGCCAGCAGCCCGGAGCGGGGGATCACAGATACGCAGTATTTT. It codes for CASSPERGITDTQYF.

The V and J genes are TRBV9 and TRBJ2-1, with a possible D match to TRBD1 (5 bases). Germline CDR1 SGDLS, CDR2 YYNGEE. The CDR3 spans 17 residues. Trimming removed 0 bases from V and 7 bases from J, with 20 bases in between. CDR3 residues: CASSVGIPQGWINEQFF. Here the CDR3 DNA reads TGTGCCAGCAGCGTAGGTATCCCGCAGGGTTGGATAAATGAGCAGTTCTTC.

In regard to this clonotype: A read error may produce the germline difference seen at one junction end. The chain carries TRBV15 and TRBJ2-1, with a tentative D call TRBD2 (5 bases). In germline, CDR1 is LNHNV, CDR2 YYDKDF (reference sequence). The CDR3 runs to 17 residues. The CDR3 loop is CATSRGNIVGSYNERYF. The CDR3 DNA reads as TGTGCCACCAGCAGAGGTAATATTGTCGGGTCCTACAATGAGCGGTACTTC.

This clonotype was observed a single time. CDR3 coding DNA: TGTGCCAGCAGCTTATGGGGACTAGCGGGAATCACCGGGGAGCTGTTTTTT. Protein product: CASSLWGLAGITGELFF. This chain joins TRBV7-9 and TRBJ2-2; 13 bases are shared with TRBD2. Losses at the gene ends were 2 bases for V and 4 bases for J; bases not matched to a gene: 4. The CDR3 has 17 residues. CDR1 is SEHNR, CDR2 FQNEAQ, per germline (reference sequence).

As concerns this clonotype: One end of the junction fails to match germline, which may point to a read error. J is TRBJ2-4 and V is TRBV16; D possibly corresponds to TRBD1 (5 bases). The closer fit of TRBJ2-7 to the DNA end suggests the J call may be wrong. The CDR3 is made up of 17 amino acids. Germline CDR1 KGHSY, CDR2 FQNENV. CDR3 loop: CAGSQGLDDRKDYEQYF. As DNA, the CDR3 is TGTGCCGGCAGCCAAGGGCTTGACGACAGAAAGGACTACGAGCAGTACTTC.

V is TRBV5-1 and J is TRBJ1-5; no clear D. The V end was cut by 2 bases, the J end by 9 bases, with 12 bases between. Germline V gene sequence: CDR1 SGHRS, CDR2 YFSETQ. This CDR3 has 13 residues. CDR3 protein: CASSLGPTGPQHF. Here the CDR3 DNA reads TGCGCCAGCAGCTTAGGCCCCACCGGGCCCCAGCATTTT.

CDR3 DNA: TGCGCCAGCAGCTTGGTGTCCCATCCCTCGTTCTTC. Its protein is CASSLVSHPSFF. The rearrangement uses TRBV5-1 and TRBJ2-1, with D unclear. Trimming removed 0 bases at V and 15 bases at J, with 13 bases between. The germline CDR1 and CDR2 sequences are SGHRS and YFSETQ. The CDR3 loop spans 12 amino acids. Drawing the rest from reference TRBV5-1 and TRBJ2-1, the complete variable domain is KAGVTQTPRYLIKTRGQQVTLSCSPISGHRSVSWYQQTPGQGLQFLFEYFSETQRNKGNFPGRFSGRQFSNSRSEMNVSTLELGDSALYLCASSLVSHPSFFGPGTRLTVL.

The chain has TRBV29-1 and TRBJ2-3; no clear D. The V gene lost 4 bases and the J gene lost 0 bases, with 8 bases spanning the gap. The length of the CDR3 is 13 residues. Germline V gives CDR1 SQVTM, CDR2 ANQGSEA. CDR3 residues: CSVVGHSTDTQYF. The CDR3 nucleotides read TGCAGCGTTGTCGGGCACAGCACAGATACGCAGTATTTT.

V usage is TRBV5-1 and J usage is TRBJ2-4, with D possibly matching TRBD1 (5 bases). The J call may be faulty, since TRBJ2-7 better matches the DNA end. CDR3 size: 16 residues. Germline V gene lookup returns CDR1 SGHRS and CDR2 YFSETQ. CDR3 sequence reads: CASSLEGALVYGEQYF. The DNA of the CDR3 is TGCGCCAGCAGCTTGGAAGGGGCCCTTGTTTACGGCGAGCAGTACTTC.

The chain uses TRBV5-4 and TRBJ2-1; TRBD2 aligns across 9 bases. The length of the CDR3 is 17 residues. Germline V gene sequence: CDR1 SGHNT, CDR2 YYREEE (reference sequence). V was clipped by 0 bases and J by 2 bases; unmatched bases: 6. CDR3 loop: CASSLAQTSGTYNEQFF. CDR3 DNA: TGTGCCAGCAGCTTGGCCCAGACTAGCGGTACCTACAATGAGCAGTTCTTC. Based on the CDR3 plus reference TRBV5-4 and TRBJ2-1, the full variable domain is ETGVTQSPTHLIKTRGQQVTLRCSSQSGHNTVSWYQQALGQGPQFIFQYYREEENGRGNFPPRFSGLQFPNYSSELNVNALELDDSALYLCASSLAQTSGTYNEQFFGPGTRLTVL.

The chain combines TRBV6-1 with TRBJ1-2; the D is unclear. CDR1 is MNHNS, CDR2 SASEGT, per germline. Deletions cut 4 bases from V and 4 bases from J, with 10 bases between. The CDR3 has 13 amino acids. This CDR3 is CASSVGRVYGYTF. As DNA, the CDR3 is TGTGCCAGCAGTGTCGGACGTGTCTATGGCTACACCTTC.

This clonotype has a handful of counts. The chain carries TRBV20-1 and TRBJ2-1; 8 bases are a match to TRBD2. V lost 5 bases and J lost 2; bases outside the gene matches: 8. The CDR3 is 15 residues long. Germline lookup yields CDR1 DFQATT and CDR2 SNEGSKA (reference sequence). CDR3 nucleotide sequence: TGCAGTGCTTCAGACGGCGGGGGGACCTACAATGAGCAGTTCTTC. Translating gives CSASDGGGTYNEQFF.

V gene TRBV7-9 combines with J gene TRBJ1-4; no reliable D call. Germline loops: CDR1 SEHNR, CDR2 FQNEAQ (reference sequence). This CDR3 spans 14 amino acids. V gave up 5 bases and J gave up 10 bases, with 17 bases separating them. This CDR3 reads CASSPRPVGGKLFF. As DNA, the CDR3 is TGTGCCAGCAGCCCCAGACCCGTGGGCGGAAAACTGTTTTTT.

This clonotype was recorded a few times. The J gene is TRBJ2-7, the V gene TRBV4-1; D remains unclear. The CDR3 has 15 residues. Germline V gene data show CDR1 as MGHRA and CDR2 as YSYEKL. The V gene lost 2 bases and the J gene lost 0 bases, with 11 bases spanning the gap. DNA for the CDR3: TGCGCCAGCAGCCAACTTCCCTCCATCTCCTACGAGCAGTACTTC. Translation: CASSQLPSISYEQYF.

The chain has TRBV27 and TRBJ2-1; 12 positions agree with TRBD2. Trimming cost V 4 bases and J 1 base; bases outside gene matches: 5. The length of the CDR3 is 17 residues. The V gene's germline CDR1 is MNHEY and CDR2 SMNVEV (reference sequence). The CDR3 DNA follows: TGTGCCAGCAGTTCCCGACTAGCGGGGGATTCCTACAATGAGCAGTTCTTC. Amino acids: CASSSRLAGDSYNEQFF.

The V call is TRBV4-1, the J call TRBJ1-2; D not resolved. The V gene lost 0 bases and the J gene lost 0 bases, with 14 bases spanning the gap. Germline lookup yields CDR1 MGHRA and CDR2 YSYEKL. The CDR3 extends over 17 amino acids. CDR3 region: CASSQDGRPGTNYGYTF. In DNA, the CDR3 is TGCGCCAGCAGCCAAGACGGGCGACCGGGCACTAACTATGGCTACACCTTC.